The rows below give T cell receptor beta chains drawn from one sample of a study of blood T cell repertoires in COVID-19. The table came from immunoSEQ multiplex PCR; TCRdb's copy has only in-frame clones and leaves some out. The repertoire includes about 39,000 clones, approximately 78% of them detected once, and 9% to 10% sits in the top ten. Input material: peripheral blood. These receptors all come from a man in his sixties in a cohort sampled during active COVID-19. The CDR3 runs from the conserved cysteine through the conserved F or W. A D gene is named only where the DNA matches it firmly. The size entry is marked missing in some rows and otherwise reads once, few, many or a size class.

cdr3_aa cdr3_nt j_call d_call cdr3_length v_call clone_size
CASSLTGAYEQYF TGCGCCAGCAGCTTGACAGGGGCCTACGAGCAGTACTTC TRBJ2-7 TRBD1 13 TRBV5-1 .
CASSLVVAGAGEQYF TGTGCCAGCAGCTTAGTGGTCGCGGGAGCCGGGGAGCAGTACTTC TRBJ2-7 TRBD2 15 TRBV7-2 few
CASSDPTSSWQMAVF TGTGCCAGCAGCGACCCGACTAGCTCCTGGCAAATGGCGGTCTTC TRBJ2-1 TRBD2 15 TRBV6-2/TRBV6-3 .
CASSETRYGYTF TGTGCCAGCAGTGAAACTCGTTATGGCTACACCTTC TRBJ1-2 . 12 TRBV6-1 .
CASSAVNSLGARAHNEQFF TGTGCCAGCAGCGCCGTGAACAGTCTAGGGGCTCGGGCTCACAATGAGCAGTTCTTC TRBJ2-1 . 19 TRBV7-2 .
CASRDMNTEAFF TGCGCCAGCCGGGACATGAACACTGAAGCTTTCTTT TRBJ1-1 . 12 TRBV5-1 .
CASSVGQGASNYGYTF TGTGCCAGCAGTGTGGGGCAGGGGGCTTCTAACTATGGCTACACCTTC TRBJ1-2 TRBD1 16 TRBV6-1 .
CASSQEIGVNYYNEQFF TGTGCCAGCAGCCAAGAGATCGGGGTCAACTACTACAATGAGCAGTTCTTC TRBJ2-1 . 17 TRBV3-1/TRBV3-2 .
CASSPDRGNEQYF TGTGCCAGCAGTCCCGACAGGGGCAACGAGCAGTACTTC TRBJ2-7 TRBD1 13 TRBV6-2/TRBV6-3 .
CASGRDRVGEQFF TGTGCCAGCGGCCGGGACAGGGTAGGTGAGCAGTTCTTC TRBJ2-1 TRBD1 13 TRBV3-1/TRBV3-2 .
CASSSPGQGVYGYTF TGTGCCAGCAGTTCTCCGGGACAGGGAGTCTATGGCTACACCTTC TRBJ1-2 TRBD1 15 TRBV6-5 .
CASTSGRGMRKETQYF TGTGCCAGCACCTCAGGGAGGGGGATGAGAAAAGAGACCCAGTACTTC TRBJ2-5 . 16 TRBV28 .
CASSADFLNTGELFF TGTGCCAGCAGTGCAGATTTTTTAAACACCGGGGAGCTGTTTTTT TRBJ2-2 . 15 TRBV6-4 .
CASSRGGELFF TGTGCCAGCAGCCGAGGGGGGGAGCTGTTTTTT TRBJ2-2 . 11 TRBV3-1/TRBV3-2 .
CATSREVQGQETQYF TGTGCCACCAGCAGAGAGGTGCAGGGCCAAGAGACCCAGTACTTC TRBJ2-5 . 15 TRBV15 .
CASSLPRPTGELFF TGCGCCAGCAGCCTTCCCAGGCCCACCGGGGAGCTGTTTTTT TRBJ2-2 . 14 TRBV5-1 .
CASSSGELETQYF TGCGCCAGCAGCTCAGGGGAGCTGGAGACCCAGTACTTC TRBJ2-5 . 13 TRBV5-1 .
CASSWTGEYEQYF TGTGCCAGCAGTTGGACAGGGGAGTACGAGCAGTACTTC TRBJ2-7 TRBD1 13 TRBV12-3/TRBV12-4 .
CASSIRPLGKPLGGEQYF TGTGCCAGCAGCATCCGACCCTTAGGGAAGCCCCTGGGGGGCGAGCAGTACTTC TRBJ2-7 . 18 TRBV6-9 .
CASSMLTRETQYF TGTGCCAGCAGTATGCTTACTAGGGAGACCCAGTACTTC TRBJ2-5 . 13 TRBV27 .
CASSQGASSYNEQFF TGCGCCAGCAGCCAAGGGGCGAGCTCCTACAATGAGCAGTTCTTC TRBJ2-1 . 15 TRBV4-3 .
CATSRDIGVGETQYF TGTGCCACCAGCAGAGATATCGGGGTTGGAGAGACCCAGTACTTC TRBJ2-5 . 15 TRBV15 .
CAWSGPTGLTNEKLFF TGTGCCTGGAGTGGGCCGACAGGCCTAACTAATGAAAAACTGTTTTTT TRBJ1-4 . 16 TRBV30 .
CASSFRASYNEQFF TGTGCCAGCAGTTTTCGCGCTTCGTACAATGAGCAGTTCTTC TRBJ2-1 . 14 TRBV27 once
CAWGRDRPYGYTF TGTGCCTGGGGCAGGGACAGACCTTATGGCTACACCTTC TRBJ1-2 TRBD1 13 TRBV30 .
CASKIQGAKGVFF TGTGCCAGCAAGATACAGGGGGCCAAAGGGGTTTTCTTT TRBJ1-1 TRBD1 13 TRBV12-3/TRBV12-4 .
CASSLGDRSGEQYF TGTGCCAGCAGCCTGGGGGACAGGTCGGGAGAGCAGTACTTC TRBJ2-7 TRBD1 14 TRBV6-5 .
CASSSLGQNEQFF TGTGCCAGCAGTTCACTGGGGCAAAATGAGCAGTTCTTC TRBJ2-1 . 13 TRBV27 .
CASSLHGGQETQYF TGTGCCAGCAGCTTACACGGGGGCCAAGAGACCCAGTACTTC TRBJ2-5 . 14 TRBV7-2 .
CASSYVQGSTEAFF TGTGCCAGCAGTTATGTGCAGGGTAGCACTGAAGCTTTCTTT TRBJ1-1 . 14 TRBV6-2/TRBV6-3 .
CASSARQAPRDTQYF TGTGCCAGCAGTGCCCGACAGGCCCCTCGGGATACGCAGTATTTT TRBJ2-3 . 15 TRBV2 once
CASTGRVGAAQYF TGTGCCAGCACCGGCAGGGTGGGTGCGGCGCAGTACTTC TRBJ2-7 . 13 TRBV6-5 once
CAWRRDSYNEQFF TGTGCCTGGAGGAGGGACTCCTACAATGAGCAGTTCTTC TRBJ2-1 . 13 TRBV30 .
CASSPRTSAYNEQFF TGTGCCAGCAGCCCACGGACTAGCGCTTACAATGAGCAGTTCTTC TRBJ2-1 TRBD2 15 TRBV7-9 once
CAWMGQGKSGNTIYF TGTGCCTGGATGGGACAGGGGAAGTCTGGAAACACCATATATTTT TRBJ1-3 TRBD1 15 TRBV30 .
CASRTAAGGLNEQFF TGTGCCAGCAGGACGGCGGCAGGGGGACTCAATGAGCAGTTCTTC TRBJ2-1 . 15 TRBV6-5 .
CATSDQTTGNTGELFF TGTGCCACCAGTGACCAAACGACGGGGAACACCGGGGAGCTGTTTTTT TRBJ2-2 . 16 TRBV24-1 .
CASSLQDNYGYTF TGTGCCAGCAGCCTACAGGATAACTATGGCTACACCTTC TRBJ1-2 . 13 TRBV11-2 few
CASSYLTQNQPQHF TGTGCCAGCAGTTATTTAACCCAGAATCAGCCCCAGCATTTT TRBJ1-5 . 14 TRBV28 .
CASEQHSSGNTIYF TGTGCCAGCGAGCAGCACAGCTCTGGAAACACCATATATTTT TRBJ1-3 . 14 TRBV6-5 .
CASGLQGATGNTIYF TGTGCTAGTGGTTTACAGGGGGCAACGGGAAACACCATATATTTT TRBJ1-3 TRBD1 15 TRBV12-5 .
CASTPRGGTGANVLTF TGTGCCAGTACCCCGAGAGGGGGCACTGGGGCCAACGTCCTGACTTTC TRBJ2-6 TRBD1 16 TRBV19 .
CASSPWEALNTGELFF TGTGCCAGCTCACCATGGGAGGCACTGAACACCGGGGAGCTGTTTTTT TRBJ2-2 . 16 TRBV18 .
CASSFARDREPSGTYEQYF TGTGCCAGCAGCTTTGCCCGGGACAGGGAACCTAGCGGAACCTACGAGCAGTACTTC TRBJ2-7 TRBD1 19 TRBV28 .
CASSLEGGPYTEAFF TGTGCCAGCAGCTTAGAGGGGGGGCCCTACACTGAAGCTTTCTTT TRBJ1-1 . 15 TRBV11-3 .
CASSLTGGMRQPQHF TGTGCCAGCAGTTTAACAGGGGGGATGCGACAGCCCCAGCATTTT TRBJ1-5 TRBD1 15 TRBV28 once
CASSKIIRTGDSTGELFF TGTGCCAGCAGCAAAATAATTAGGACAGGGGATAGCACCGGGGAGCTGTTTTTT TRBJ2-2 . 18 TRBV21-1 .
CASSLTGKAEAFF TGTGCCAGCAGCTTAACAGGGAAGGCTGAAGCTTTCTTT TRBJ1-1 . 13 TRBV7-8 .
CASSDGTGGNTEAFF TGTGCCAGCAGTGATGGTACCGGGGGAAACACTGAAGCTTTCTTT TRBJ1-1 . 15 TRBV6-2/TRBV6-3 .
CATYATSGSYNEQFF TGTGCCACCTATGCGACTAGCGGCTCCTACAATGAGCAGTTCTTC TRBJ2-1 TRBD2 15 TRBV10-3 few
CASSLAGTSDYEQYF TGTGCCAGCAGCCTGGCCGGGACTAGCGACTACGAGCAGTACTTC TRBJ2-7 TRBD2 15 TRBV4-2 .
CASSQDNRGSTEAFF TGCGCCAGCAGCCAAGATAACCGGGGTTCGACTGAAGCTTTCTTT TRBJ1-1 . 15 TRBV4-3 few
CASSLVPSGGSIEQFF TGTGCCAGCAGCTTGGTCCCCAGCGGGGGGTCTATTGAGCAGTTCTTC TRBJ2-1 TRBD2 16 TRBV5-4 .
CASSPQQVTGANVLTF TGTGCCAGCAGCCCGCAACAGGTTACGGGGGCCAACGTCCTGACTTTC TRBJ2-6 . 16 TRBV11-3 .
CASSQEHSGGSSGANVLTF TGCGCCAGCAGCCAAGAACACAGCGGGGGGAGCTCTGGGGCCAACGTCCTGACTTTC TRBJ2-6 TRBD2 19 TRBV4-3 medium-sized
CASSLTGTSPSEQFF TGTGCCAGCAGCTTAACGGGGACTAGCCCATCTGAGCAGTTCTTC TRBJ2-1 TRBD2 15 TRBV7-3 .
CASSLSVGYTF TGTGCCAGCAGCTTATCGGTTGGCTACACCTTC TRBJ1-2 . 11 TRBV5-6 once